The 3 T cell receptor beta chains below come from one sample, sequenced in a study of CD8+ T cells in alopecia areata. cDNA reverse transcribed from extracted RNA served as the sequencing template. Repertoires were generated with immunoSEQ multiplex PCR, while TCRdb's copy carries only in-frame clones and drops some. There are about 120,000 clones in the sample; 53% occur only once, and about 0.5% lies in the top ten. Treatment specified: oral pan-JAK inhibitor, 5-10 mg twice daily. Sample: CD4+ T cells sorted from blood, taken at week 4, from a patient treated with tofacitinib. These receptor sequences come from a human donor with alopecia areata.

This chain joins TRBV30 and TRBJ1-3; 7 bases are shared with TRBD1. The CDR3 totals 15 residues. Per the germline V gene, CDR1 is GTSNPN and CDR2 is SVGIG (reference sequence). V shed 0 bases and J 2 bases; nucleotides not matched to a gene: 4. CDR3 bases: TGTGCCTGGAGTGTACTGGGGACAGCTGGAAACACCATATATTTT. Amino acid sequence: CAWSVLGTAGNTIYF.

This clone was counted only a few times. The chain recombines TRBV29-1 with TRBJ2-7; TRBD2 agrees at 13 bases. The CDR3 is 13 amino acids. Losses at the gene ends were 4 bases for V and 7 bases for J; bases not matched to a gene: 4. CDR1 SQVTM and CDR2 ANQGSEA come from the germline V gene. CDR3 loop: CSVGRGLAGEQYF. The CDR3 DNA follows: TGCAGCGTTGGACGGGGACTAGCGGGGGAGCAGTACTTC.

The chain uses TRBV19 and TRBJ1-5; tentative D call: TRBD1 (5 bases). The V end was cut by 5 bases, the J end by 1 base, with 9 bases between. Germline V gene lookup returns CDR1 LNHDA and CDR2 SQIVND (reference sequence). CDR3 length equals 14 residues. CDR3 loop: CASSSGTSNQPQHF. CDR3 nucleotides: TGTGCCAGTAGTTCCGGGACGAGCAATCAGCCCCAGCATTTT. Full variable domain (missing parts from reference TRBV19 and TRBJ1-5): DGGITQSPKYLFRKEGQNVTLSCEQNLNHDAMYWYRQDPGQGLRLIYYSQIVNDFQKGDIAEGYSVSREKKESFPLTVTSAQKNPTAFYLCASSSGTSNQPQHFGDGTRLSIL.